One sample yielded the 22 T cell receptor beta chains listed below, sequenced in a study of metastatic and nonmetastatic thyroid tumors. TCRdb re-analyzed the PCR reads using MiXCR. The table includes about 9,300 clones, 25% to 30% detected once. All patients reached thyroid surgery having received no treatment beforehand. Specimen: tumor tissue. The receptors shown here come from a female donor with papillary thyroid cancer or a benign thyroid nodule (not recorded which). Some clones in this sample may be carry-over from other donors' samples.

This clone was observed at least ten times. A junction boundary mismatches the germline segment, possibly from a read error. As DNA, the CDR3 is TGTGCCAGCAGATTAGGGCAGGGTACAGATACGCAGTATTTT. Translation gives CASRLGQGTDTQYF. This rearrangement joins TRBV7-9 to TRBJ2-3; maybe TRBD1 (5 bases). The CDR3 runs 14 residues. Germline V gene data show CDR1 as SEHNR and CDR2 as FQNEAQ (reference sequence). The whole variable domain, filled in from reference TRBV7-9 and TRBJ2-3, reads DTGVSQNPRHKITKRGQNVTFRCDPISEHNRLYWYRQTLGQGPEFLTYFQNEAQLEKSRLLSDRFSAERPKGSFSTLEIQRTEQGDSAMYLCASRLGQGTDTQYFGPGTRLTVL.

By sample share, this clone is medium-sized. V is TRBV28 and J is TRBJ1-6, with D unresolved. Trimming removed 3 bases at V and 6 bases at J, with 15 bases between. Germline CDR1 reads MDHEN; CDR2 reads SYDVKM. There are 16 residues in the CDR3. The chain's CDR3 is CASSLLGKAGNSPLHF. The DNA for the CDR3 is TGTGCCAGCAGTTTGTTGGGGAAGGCGGGTAATTCACCCCTCCACTTT.

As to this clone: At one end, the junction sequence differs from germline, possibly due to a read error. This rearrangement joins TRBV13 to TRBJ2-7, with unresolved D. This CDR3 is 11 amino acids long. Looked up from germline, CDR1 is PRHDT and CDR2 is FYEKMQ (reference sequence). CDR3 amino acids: CASSLGQGPIF. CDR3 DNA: TGTGCCAGCAGCTTAGGACAAGGACCTATCTTC.

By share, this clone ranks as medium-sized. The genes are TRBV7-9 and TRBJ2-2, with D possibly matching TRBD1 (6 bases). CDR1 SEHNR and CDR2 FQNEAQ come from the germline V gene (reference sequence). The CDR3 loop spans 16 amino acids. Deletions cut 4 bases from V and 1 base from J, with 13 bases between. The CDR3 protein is CASSSWGQKNTGELFF. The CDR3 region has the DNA TGTGCCAGCAGCTCGTGGGGACAAAAGAACACCGGGGAGCTGTTTTTT.

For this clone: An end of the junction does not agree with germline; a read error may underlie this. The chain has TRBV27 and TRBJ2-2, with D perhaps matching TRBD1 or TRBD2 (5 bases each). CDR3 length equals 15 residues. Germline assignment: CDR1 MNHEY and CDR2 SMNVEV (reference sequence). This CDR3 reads CASRPGAHQTGELFF. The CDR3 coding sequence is TGTGCAAGCAGGCCCGGGGCACACCAGACCGGGGAGCTGTTTTTT.

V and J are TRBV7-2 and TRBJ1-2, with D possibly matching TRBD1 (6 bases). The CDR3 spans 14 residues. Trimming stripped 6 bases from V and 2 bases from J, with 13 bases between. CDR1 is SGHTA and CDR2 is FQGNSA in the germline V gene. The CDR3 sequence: CASRKTGSNYGYTF. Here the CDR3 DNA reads TGTGCCAGCAGAAAGACAGGTTCCAACTATGGCTACACCTTC.

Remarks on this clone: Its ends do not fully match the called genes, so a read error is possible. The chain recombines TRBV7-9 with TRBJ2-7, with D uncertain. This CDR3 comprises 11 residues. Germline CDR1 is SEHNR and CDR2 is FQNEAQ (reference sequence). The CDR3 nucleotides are TGTGCCAGCAGCCCTCGGTTTGAGCGGTACTTC. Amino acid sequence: CASSPRFERYF.

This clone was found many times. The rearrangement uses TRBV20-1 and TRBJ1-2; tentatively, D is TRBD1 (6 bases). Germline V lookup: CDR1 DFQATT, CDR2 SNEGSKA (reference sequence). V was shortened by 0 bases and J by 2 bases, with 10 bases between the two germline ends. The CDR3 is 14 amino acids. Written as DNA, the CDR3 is TGCAGTGCTAGAGATTGGGGGGGCAACTATGGCTACACCTTC. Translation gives CSARDWGGNYGYTF.

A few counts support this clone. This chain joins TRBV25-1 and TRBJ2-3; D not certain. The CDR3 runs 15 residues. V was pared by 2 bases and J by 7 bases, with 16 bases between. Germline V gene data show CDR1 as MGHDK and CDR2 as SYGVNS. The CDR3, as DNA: TGTGCCAGCAGTGAACCCGGCCTCAAGGCATATACGCAGTATTTT. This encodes CASSEPGLKAYTQYF.

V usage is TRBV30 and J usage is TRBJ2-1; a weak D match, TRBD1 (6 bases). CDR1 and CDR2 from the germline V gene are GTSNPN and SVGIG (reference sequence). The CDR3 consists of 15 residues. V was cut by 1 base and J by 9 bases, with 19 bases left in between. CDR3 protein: CAWSEAILLQGEQFF. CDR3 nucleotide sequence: TGTGCCTGGAGTGAGGCTATACTATTACAGGGTGAGCAGTTCTTC.

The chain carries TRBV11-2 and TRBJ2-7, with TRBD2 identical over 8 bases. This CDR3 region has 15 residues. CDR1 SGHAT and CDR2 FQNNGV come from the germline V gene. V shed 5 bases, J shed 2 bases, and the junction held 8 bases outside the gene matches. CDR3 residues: CASSPGGGRTYEQYF. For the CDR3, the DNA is TGTGCCAGCAGCCCTGGCGGGGGGCGAACCTACGAGCAGTACTTC.

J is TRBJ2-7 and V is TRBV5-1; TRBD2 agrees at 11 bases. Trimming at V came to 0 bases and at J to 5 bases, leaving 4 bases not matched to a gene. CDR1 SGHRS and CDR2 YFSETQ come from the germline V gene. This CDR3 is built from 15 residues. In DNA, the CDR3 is TGCGCCAGCAGCTTGGTTAGCGGGAGGGCCAACGAGCAGTACTTC. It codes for CASSLVSGRANEQYF.

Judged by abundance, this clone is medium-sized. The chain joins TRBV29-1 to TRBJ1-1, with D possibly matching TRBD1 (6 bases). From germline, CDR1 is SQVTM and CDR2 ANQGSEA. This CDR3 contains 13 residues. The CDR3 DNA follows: TGCGTTGCCTCCTCGGGGGGCAACACTGAAGCTTTCTTT. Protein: CVASSGGNTEAFF.

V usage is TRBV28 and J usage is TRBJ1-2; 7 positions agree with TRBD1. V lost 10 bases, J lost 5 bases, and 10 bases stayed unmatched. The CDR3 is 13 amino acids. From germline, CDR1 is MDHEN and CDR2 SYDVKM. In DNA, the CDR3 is TGTGCCAACAACCGGGACAGCAAATATGGCTACACCTTC. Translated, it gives CANNRDSKYGYTF.

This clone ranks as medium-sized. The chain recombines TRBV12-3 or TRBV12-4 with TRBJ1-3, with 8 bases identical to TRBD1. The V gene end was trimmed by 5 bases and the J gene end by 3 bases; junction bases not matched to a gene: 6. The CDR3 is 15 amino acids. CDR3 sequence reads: CASSTDRDLGNTIYF. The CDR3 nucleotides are TGTGCCAGCAGTACGGACAGGGATCTTGGAAACACCATATATTTT.

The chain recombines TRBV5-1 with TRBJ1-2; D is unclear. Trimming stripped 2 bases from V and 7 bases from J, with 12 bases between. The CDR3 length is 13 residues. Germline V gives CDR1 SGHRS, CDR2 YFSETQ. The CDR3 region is CASSFGVSAGYTF. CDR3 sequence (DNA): TGCGCCAGCAGCTTCGGGGTCAGCGCTGGCTACACCTTC.

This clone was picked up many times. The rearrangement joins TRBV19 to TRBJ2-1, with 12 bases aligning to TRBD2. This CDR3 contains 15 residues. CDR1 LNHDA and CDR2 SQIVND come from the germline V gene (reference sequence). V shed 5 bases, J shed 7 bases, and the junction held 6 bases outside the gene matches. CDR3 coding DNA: TGTGCCAGTAGTCCCTGGACTAGCGGGAAAAATGAGCAGTTCTTC. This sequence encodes CASSPWTSGKNEQFF.

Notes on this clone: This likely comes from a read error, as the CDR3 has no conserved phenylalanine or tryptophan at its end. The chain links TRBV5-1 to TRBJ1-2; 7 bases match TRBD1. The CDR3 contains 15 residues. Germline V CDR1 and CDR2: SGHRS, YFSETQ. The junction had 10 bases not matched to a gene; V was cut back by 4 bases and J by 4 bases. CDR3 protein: CASSQEGQPIYGYTL. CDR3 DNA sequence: TGCGCCAGCAGCCAGGAGGGACAGCCAATCTATGGCTACACCCTC.

The CDR3 loop is CASSAGARVWSTEAFF. The CDR3 DNA reads TGCGCCAGCAGCGCTGGGGCTCGGGTTTGGAGCACTGAAGCTTTCTTT. The chain joins TRBV5-1 to TRBJ1-1; D perhaps matches TRBD1 (5 bases). This CDR3 is built from 16 residues. CDR1 is SGHRS, CDR2 YFSETQ, per germline. Trimming stripped 4 bases from V and 4 bases from J, with 20 bases between.

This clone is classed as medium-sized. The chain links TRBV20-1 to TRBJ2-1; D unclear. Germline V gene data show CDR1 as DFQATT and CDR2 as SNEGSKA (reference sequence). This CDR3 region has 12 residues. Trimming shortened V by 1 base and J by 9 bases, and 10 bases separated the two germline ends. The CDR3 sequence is CSARVRRIEQFF. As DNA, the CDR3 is TGCAGTGCTAGAGTCCGGCGGATTGAGCAGTTCTTC.

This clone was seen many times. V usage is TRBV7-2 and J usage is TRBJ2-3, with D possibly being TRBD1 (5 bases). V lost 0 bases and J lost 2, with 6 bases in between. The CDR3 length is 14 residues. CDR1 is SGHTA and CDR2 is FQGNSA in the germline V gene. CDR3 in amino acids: CASSLADITDTQYF. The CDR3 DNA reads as TGTGCCAGCAGCTTAGCGGACATCACAGATACGCAGTATTTT.

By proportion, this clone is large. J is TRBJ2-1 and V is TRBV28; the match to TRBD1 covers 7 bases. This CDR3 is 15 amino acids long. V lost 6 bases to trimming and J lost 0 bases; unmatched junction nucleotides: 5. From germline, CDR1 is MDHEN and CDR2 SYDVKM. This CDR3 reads CASSLQGPSYNEQFF. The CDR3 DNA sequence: TGTGCCAGCAGCTTACAGGGGCCCTCCTACAATGAGCAGTTCTTC. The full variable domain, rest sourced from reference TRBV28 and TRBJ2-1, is DVKVTQSSRYLVKRTGEKVFLECVQDMDHENMFWYRQDPGLGLRLIYFSYDVKMKEKGDIPEGYSVSREKKERFSLILESASTNQTSMYLCASSLQGPSYNEQFFGPGTRLTVL.